The 28 T cell receptor beta chains reported below all come from one sample, sequenced in a study of blood T cell repertoires in COVID-19. The repertoire was sequenced with immunoSEQ multiplex PCR; TCRdb's copy has only in-frame clones and lacks some. The repertoire has 35,000 or so clones, around 90% of them found once; the top ten carry about an eighth. The specimen sequenced was peripheral blood. Receptor source: a man aged 70-80 years with acute or convalescent COVID-19.

The chain has TRBV7-8 and TRBJ1-6; TRBD1 is a possible D gene (6 bases). The germline V gene has CDR1 SGHVS and CDR2 FQNEAQ. Trimming cost V 4 bases and J 5 bases, with 15 bases left between them. This CDR3 comprises 16 residues. In DNA form, the CDR3 reads TGTGCCAGCAGCTCGCTTAGGGGGGGCAATAATTCACCCCTCCACTTT. Encoded protein: CASSSLRGGNNSPLHF. The variable domain in full, completed from reference TRBV7-8 and TRBJ1-6, reads GAGVSQSPRYKVAKRGQDVALRCDPISGHVSLFWYQQALGQGPEFLTYFQNEAQLDKSGLPSDRFFAERPEGSVSTLKIQRTQQEDSAVYLCASSSLRGGNNSPLHFGNGTRLTVT.

The gene calls are TRBV6-2 or TRBV6-3 and TRBJ2-5; D perhaps matches TRBD2 (5 bases). V was clipped by 5 bases and J by 3 bases, with 10 bases between them. Per the germline V gene, CDR1 is MNHEY and CDR2 is SVGEGT. The CDR3 extends over 13 amino acids. This CDR3 reads CASSRGQEETQYF. The CDR3 nucleotides are TGTGCCAGCAGTAGAGGGCAGGAAGAGACCCAGTACTTC.

V and J are TRBV6-5 and TRBJ1-2; 8 bases line up with TRBD1. V lost 5 bases and J lost 4; bases outside the gene matches: 9. Per germline, CDR1 MNHEY and CDR2 SVGAGI. There are 15 residues in the CDR3. The CDR3 DNA sequence: TGTGCCAGCAGTCCCGAGGGACAGGCAATCTATGGCTACACCTTC. Translating gives CASSPEGQAIYGYTF.

This clone was observed once. V and J are TRBV4-3 and TRBJ1-2; the match to TRBD1 covers 7 bases. Germline CDR1 LGHNA, CDR2 YSLEER. After removal of 0 bases from V and 4 bases from J, the junction contained 8 bases not matched to a gene. The CDR3 is 16 amino acids. CDR3 sequence: CASSQDPTGTAYGYTF. CDR3 nucleotide sequence: TGCGCCAGCAGCCAAGATCCCACCGGGACAGCCTATGGCTACACCTTC.

This clone occurred a few times. The chain is built from TRBV7-8 and TRBJ2-3, with TRBD2 matching 7 bases. V lost 5 bases and J lost 5; bases outside the gene matches: 4. CDR1 is SGHVS and CDR2 is FQNEAQ in the germline V gene. The CDR3 is 13 amino acids. The CDR3 bases are TGTGCCAGCAGCATAGTAGCGGGAGATACGCAGTATTTT. Translation gives CASSIVAGDTQYF.

Only one count was recorded for this clone. The chain recombines TRBV7-8 with TRBJ2-1; 7 bases fit TRBD2. The CDR3 is made up of 15 amino acids. Trimming took 2 bases from V and 7 from J; bases not matched to a gene: 8. Germline assignment: CDR1 SGHVS and CDR2 FQNEAQ. Written as DNA, the CDR3 is TGTGCCAGCAGCTTATTGCGGGAGTTTCAGAATGAGCAGTTCTTC. This gives the protein CASSLLREFQNEQFF.

The chain has TRBV19 and TRBJ2-5, with D possibly TRBD1 on 7 matching bases. V shed 2 bases and J shed 5 bases, with 30 bases lying between them. Germline lookup yields CDR1 LNHDA and CDR2 SQIVND (reference sequence). The CDR3 is made up of 20 amino acids. Here the CDR3 DNA reads TGTGCCAGTAGTATAAGCCCAGCCACAGTGAGGGGGCAGGGGAGGGAGACCCAGTACTTC. Translation gives CASSISPATVRGQGRETQYF.

This sequence joins TRBV7-2 and TRBJ1-1, with D tentatively TRBD1 (6 bases). V lost 0 bases to trimming and J lost 7 bases, with 12 bases between them. Germline assignment: CDR1 SGHTA and CDR2 FQGNSA. CDR3 length: 14 amino acids. The DNA for the CDR3 is TGTGCCAGCAGCTTAGCCGCAGGGGATATTGAAGCTTTCTTT. Translating it yields CASSLAAGDIEAFF. Drawing the rest from reference TRBV7-2 and TRBJ1-1, the complete variable domain is GAGVSQSPSNKVTEKGKDVELRCDPISGHTALYWYRQSLGQGLEFLIYFQGNSAPDKSGLPSDRFSAERTGGSVSTLTIQRTQQEDSAVYLCASSLAAGDIEAFFGQGTRLTVV.

This clone showed up just once. The gene calls are TRBV10-3 and TRBJ2-5, with D tentatively TRBD2 (5 bases). The length of the CDR3 is 12 residues. V was trimmed by 2 bases and J by 4 bases, leaving 5 bases between them. The germline CDR1 and CDR2 sequences are ENHRY and SYGVKD. CDR3 amino acids: CAISEGGETQYF. CDR3 sequence (DNA): TGTGCCATCAGTGAGGGAGGAGAGACCCAGTACTTC.

This sequence joins TRBV10-2 and TRBJ1-2; 7 bases are a match to TRBD1. CDR1 is WSHSY and CDR2 is SAAADI in the germline V gene. The CDR3 consists of 14 residues. V shed 3 bases, J shed 4 bases, and the junction held 5 bases outside the gene matches. The CDR3 spells CASSDVDRFYGYTF. The CDR3 coding sequence is TGCGCCAGCAGTGATGTGGACAGGTTCTATGGCTACACCTTC.

The CDR3, as DNA: TGTGCCAGCAGTAAGCCGGGACACCTTAGCACAGATACGCAGTATTTT. It codes for CASSKPGHLSTDTQYF. The gene calls are TRBV28 and TRBJ2-3, with D possibly matching TRBD1 (6 bases). Trimming left V 5 bases short and J 0 bases short, with 15 bases between. This CDR3 has 16 amino acids. The germline CDR1 and CDR2 sequences are MDHEN and SYDVKM.

The V and J genes are TRBV4-3 and TRBJ1-5, with D unresolved. Germline CDR1 LGHNA, CDR2 YSLEER. V was shortened by 2 bases and J by 5 bases, with 7 bases between the two germline ends. The CDR3 contains 13 residues. The CDR3 coding sequence is TGCGCCAGCAGCCAATCCTTAGATCAGCCCCAGCATTTT. Protein sequence: CASSQSLDQPQHF.

Sample share makes this clone medium-sized. This chain links TRBV6-5 with TRBJ1-5; maybe TRBD1 (6 bases). Looked up from germline, CDR1 is MNHEY and CDR2 is SVGAGI. Trimming pared 5 bases from V and 4 bases from J, leaving 12 bases between. This CDR3 comprises 14 residues. Here the CDR3 DNA reads TGTGCCAGCAGTACCGGACAGAAAAATCAGCCCCAGCATTTT. Residues: CASSTGQKNQPQHF.

The V gene is TRBV25-1, the J gene TRBJ1-2; the match to TRBD1 covers 10 bases. V shed 4 bases, J shed 5 bases, and the junction held 10 bases outside the gene matches. Germline CDR1 and CDR2: MGHDK and SYGVNS. This CDR3 spans 16 amino acids. The CDR3 bases are TGTGCCAGCAGTGCCCTAGGGACAGGGGTGGAGTATGGCTACACCTTC. Protein: CASSALGTGVEYGYTF.

This chain joins TRBV3-1 (or the pseudogene TRBV3-2) and TRBJ1-1; D gene unclear. The CDR3 runs 13 residues. The V and J ends lost 7 bases and 4 bases respectively, with 13 bases between them. In germline, CDR1 is LGHDT, CDR2 YNNKEL (reference sequence). The CDR3, as DNA: TGTGCCAGCACACCGTTTGGTAGCACTGAAGCTTTCTTT. It encodes CASTPFGSTEAFF.

The rearrangement links TRBV28 to TRBJ2-7; D is perhaps TRBD2 (7 bases). Germline values: CDR1 MDHEN, CDR2 SYDVKM. V dropped 3 bases and J dropped 2 bases, with 11 bases sitting between them. This CDR3 spans 14 amino acids. The CDR3 reads CASSLPGGPYEQYF. The CDR3 coding sequence is TGTGCCAGCAGTTTGCCGGGGGGCCCCTACGAGCAGTACTTC.

The rearrangement uses TRBV28 and TRBJ2-2, with 7 bases fitting TRBD2. The CDR3 spans 14 residues. CDR1 MDHEN and CDR2 SYDVKM come from the germline V gene. Trimming at V came to 5 bases and at J to 1 base, leaving 1 base not matched to a gene. The CDR3: CASSSGVNTGELFF. The CDR3 DNA reads TGTGCCAGCAGTAGCGGGGTGAACACCGGGGAGCTGTTTTTT.

The chain is built from TRBV4-2 and TRBJ2-2; maybe TRBD2 (5 bases). The V gene's germline CDR1 is LGHNA and CDR2 YNFKEQ. V gave up 0 bases and J gave up 2 bases, with 7 bases separating them. This CDR3 region has 15 residues. The CDR3, as DNA: TGTGCCAGCAGCCAAGAGACTATTAACACCGGGGAGCTGTTTTTT. Its protein is CASSQETINTGELFF.

The gene calls are TRBV6-2 or TRBV6-3 and TRBJ1-5; unclear D gene. Germline-derived CDR1 and CDR2 are MNHEY and SVGEGT. The CDR3 is made up of 13 amino acids. Trimming removed 3 bases from V and 4 bases from J, with 7 bases in between. CDR3 sequence: CASSYEENQPQHF. CDR3 coding DNA: TGTGCCAGCAGTTATGAAGAGAATCAGCCCCAGCATTTT.

The rearrangement links TRBV14 to TRBJ1-4, with 9 bases matching TRBD1. The V gene end was trimmed by 4 bases and the J gene end by 3 bases; junction bases not matched to a gene: 6. The germline CDR1 and CDR2 sequences are SGHDN and FVKESK. The CDR3 consists of 16 residues. In DNA, the CDR3 is TGTGCCAGCAGCCTTACAGGGGGCGAAGCTAATGAAAAACTGTTTTTT. Its translation: CASSLTGGEANEKLFF.

In nucleotides, the CDR3 is TGTGCCAGCAGCCAGCGGACTAGCGTCTACAATGAGCAGTTCTTC. This gives the protein CASSQRTSVYNEQFF. The rearrangement uses TRBV11-3 and TRBJ2-1; TRBD2 aligns across 9 bases. The CDR3 runs 15 residues. Losses at the gene ends were 5 bases for V and 3 bases for J; bases not matched to a gene: 5. From germline, CDR1 is SGHNT and CDR2 YENEEA.

This clone was recorded a few times. The chain joins TRBV20-1 to TRBJ2-7; a weak D match, TRBD1 (5 bases). This CDR3 spans 11 amino acids. From germline, CDR1 is DFQATT and CDR2 SNEGSKA (reference sequence). V was clipped by 4 bases and J by 3 bases, with 7 bases between them. CDR3 protein: CSAMDIYEQYF. For the CDR3, the DNA is TGCAGTGCTATGGACATCTACGAGCAGTACTTC.

The chain carries TRBV2 and TRBJ2-2; 8 nucleotides match TRBD2. Trimming at V came to 10 bases and at J to 2 bases, leaving 9 bases not matched to a gene. CDR1 is SNHLY and CDR2 is FYNNEI in the germline V gene. The CDR3 runs 15 residues. The CDR3 protein is CAIPLAEPNTGELFF. CDR3 nucleotides: TGTGCCATCCCACTAGCGGAGCCTAACACCGGGGAGCTGTTTTTT. Full variable domain (missing parts from reference TRBV2 and TRBJ2-2): EPEVTQTPSHQVTQMGQEVILRCVPISNHLYFYWYRQILGQKVEFLVSFYNNEISEKSEIFDDQFSVERPDGSNFTLKIRSTKLEDSAMYFCAIPLAEPNTGELFFGEGSRLTVL.

The chain employs TRBV24-1 and TRBJ2-1; 9 bases are a match to TRBD2. The CDR3 is made up of 16 amino acids. Germline lookup yields CDR1 KGHDR and CDR2 SFDVKD. The ends lost 3 bases at V and 5 bases at J; junction bases unmatched: 7. The CDR3 is CATSDDSSGGHNEQFF. CDR3 nucleotide sequence: TGTGCCACCAGTGATGATTCAAGCGGGGGGCACAATGAGCAGTTCTTC.

This clone came up once. The CDR3 loop is CASRPGQGYTGELFF. CDR3 sequence (DNA): TGTGCCAGCAGACCGGGACAGGGGTACACCGGGGAGCTGTTTTTT. This chain links TRBV7-2 with TRBJ2-2; the match to TRBD1 covers 10 bases. With V trimmed by 6 bases and J by 3 bases, 4 bases remained unmatched. Looked up from germline, CDR1 is SGHTA and CDR2 is FQGNSA. The CDR3 is 15 residues long.

The V gene is TRBV6-5, the J gene TRBJ1-3; TRBD1 matches at 7 bases. The CDR3 contains 16 residues. Germline values: CDR1 MNHEY, CDR2 SVGAGI. Trimming at V came to 4 bases and at J to 2 bases, leaving 8 bases not matched to a gene. The CDR3 region has the DNA TGTGCCAGCAGTTCCGACATGACAGGGACTGGAAACACCATATATTTT. Translation gives CASSSDMTGTGNTIYF.

J is TRBJ2-3 and V is TRBV4-3, with D perhaps matching TRBD1 (5 bases). V was cut by 1 base and J by 5 bases, with 16 bases left in between. The germline CDR1 and CDR2 sequences are LGHNA and YSLEER. This CDR3 has 16 residues. The CDR3 DNA is TGCGCCAGCAGCCAAGGCGTCGGGCAGGGCCAAGATACGCAGTATTTT. Amino acids: CASSQGVGQGQDTQYF.

The chain uses TRBV5-8 and TRBJ1-5; tentative D call: TRBD1 (5 bases). The CDR3 extends over 15 amino acids. Looked up from germline, CDR1 is SGHTS and CDR2 is YDEGEE. Trimming pared 0 bases from V and 3 bases from J, leaving 10 bases between. The CDR3 nucleotides read TGTGCCAGCAGCTTGGTAGGCAGGGACAATCAGCCCCAGCATTTT. Translating it yields CASSLVGRDNQPQHF.